This is a list of T cell receptor beta chains from one sample in a study of cytomegalovirus exposure and HLA in healthy donors. Profiling relied on immunoSEQ multiplex PCR, and the TCRdb table lists in-frame clones only, not all of them. The sample lists more than 150,000 clones; 80% were seen once. The sequencing sample was made of PBMCs. The receptors here all came from a woman in her thirties in good health and CMV-seronegative. Both conserved end residues are part of each CDR3. The D gene is left open where the match is weak. Size tells how often a clone was seen (once, few, many) or the class of an expanded clone, and some rows leave it out.

D gene,V gene,J gene,clone size,CDR3 DNA,CDR3 protein
NA,TRBV6-5,TRBJ2-7,NA,TGTGCCAGCAGTACGGGGGAGTCCTACGAGCAGTACTTC,CASSTGESYEQYF
NA,TRBV7-2,TRBJ2-7,NA,TGTGCCAGCAGGCGGGGTGGGGCAGGGGGCTACGAGCAGTACTTC,CASRRGGAGGYEQYF
NA,TRBV7-9,TRBJ2-7,NA,TGTTCCAGCAGCCTTAGTACCTACGAGCAGTACTTC,CSSSLSTYEQYF
NA,TRBV7-9,TRBJ1-4,few,TGTGCCAGCAGTTCGATGAGGGGGTTTACGGAACTGTTTTTT,CASSSMRGFTELFF
TRBD2,TRBV4-1,TRBJ2-3,NA,TGCGCCAGCAGCCAACAAGTGGCGGGGGGGCTAGGAGATACGCAGTATTTT,CASSQQVAGGLGDTQYF
NA,TRBV6-5,TRBJ2-7,once,TGTGCCAGCAGTCGGTTGGAGGGGTCCCCGCAGTACTTC,CASSRLEGSPQYF
NA,TRBV9,TRBJ2-5,NA,TGTGCCAGCAGCCTCCTAGGGGGACAAGAGACCCAGTACTTC,CASSLLGGQETQYF
TRBD1,TRBV5-1,TRBJ2-1,once,TGCGCCAGCAGCCCAGGGACAGGTAGCTCCTACAATGAGCAGTTCTTC,CASSPGTGSSYNEQFF
TRBD1,TRBV2,TRBJ1-5,once,TGTGCCAGCAGTGATCGGGACAGATTGGGCAATCAGCCCCAGCATTTT,CASSDRDRLGNQPQHF
TRBD1,TRBV11-2,TRBJ1-1,NA,TGTGCCAGCAGCTTAGCCTTCGGGGACAGGGTCCAAACTGAAGCTTTCTTT,CASSLAFGDRVQTEAFF
NA,TRBV6-5,TRBJ2-7,NA,TGTGCCAGCAGTTACTATTCTTATTCGGACGAGCAGTACTTC,CASSYYSYSDEQYF
NA,TRBV5-1,TRBJ1-6,NA,TGCGCCAGCAGCAGCACAGGGCCTTATAATTCACCCCTCCACTTT,CASSSTGPYNSPLHF
TRBD2,TRBV30,TRBJ2-7,NA,TGTGCCTGCCCCGGGGGGGCAAGCGAGCAGTACTTC,CACPGGASEQYF
NA,TRBV4-3,TRBJ1-2,NA,TGCGCCAGCAGCCAAGAGGGAGGGACTTCCTACTATGGCTACACCTTC,CASSQEGGTSYYGYTF
NA,TRBV10-3,TRBJ2-1,NA,TGTGCCATCAGTGAAGGGCCGGGGGGCAGCTACAATGAGCAGTTCTTC,CAISEGPGGSYNEQFF
TRBD2,TRBV6-1,TRBJ2-1,NA,TGTGCCATCCGGCCGAGCGGGGCCTACAATGAGCAGTTCTTC,CAIRPSGAYNEQFF
TRBD2,TRBV5-4,TRBJ2-5,NA,TGTGCCAGCAGCCCTGGGACTAGCGGCCAAGAGACCCAGTACTTC,CASSPGTSGQETQYF
NA,TRBV10-2,TRBJ1-5,once,TGCGCCAGCAGCCCTAATAGCAATCAGCCCCAGCATTTT,CASSPNSNQPQHF
NA,TRBV9,TRBJ2-1,NA,TGTGCCAGCAGCGTAGCGTTTCGGCGGTCCCGTAATGAGCAGTTCTTC,CASSVAFRRSRNEQFF
TRBD1,TRBV27,TRBJ1-6,NA,TGTGCCAGCAGTTTCCGAGACCGGACAGGGCCCTCACCCCTCCACTTT,CASSFRDRTGPSPLHF
TRBD1,TRBV30,TRBJ1-2,once,TGTGCCTGGAATACAGGGGGCTATGGCTACACCTTC,CAWNTGGYGYTF
NA,TRBV7-2,TRBJ1-2,NA,TGTGCCAGCAGCTTGGACAGTTTTGGCTATGGCTACACCTTC,CASSLDSFGYGYTF
NA,TRBV18,TRBJ1-1,few,TGTGCCAGCTCGGCCTTGGCCGGGCACCGGGACTGGAGAGCTTTCTTT,CASSALAGHRDWRAFF
NA,TRBV5-3,TRBJ1-5,NA,TGTGCCAGAAGCTTCTGCGTTCGGGGGAATCAGCCCCAGCATTTT,CARSFCVRGNQPQHF
NA,TRBV4-3,TRBJ1-4,NA,TGCGCCAGCAGCCAAGAACGGACAATGGAGGAAAAACTGTTTTTT,CASSQERTMEEKLFF
TRBD2,TRBV6-5,TRBJ2-3,NA,TGTGCCAGCAGTTACAATCTAGCGGGGGCCACAGATACGCAGTATTTT,CASSYNLAGATDTQYF
NA,TRBV7-3,TRBJ2-3,once,TGTGCCAGCAGCTACAGGGCAGATACGCAGTATTTT,CASSYRADTQYF
TRBD1,TRBV30,TRBJ1-6,few,TGTGCCTGGAGTCAGACCTCCGGGACAGGGGGCCACATATTTTATAATTCACCCCTCCACTTT,CAWSQTSGTGGHIFYNSPLHF
TRBD1,TRBV7-3,TRBJ2-1,NA,TGTGCCAGCAGCTACCGACAGGGGGCGTACAATGAGCAGTTCTTC,CASSYRQGAYNEQFF
NA,TRBV30,TRBJ1-6,NA,TGTGCCTGGACCCGGACAGTAGTATCTAATTCACCCCTCCACTTT,CAWTRTVVSNSPLHF
TRBD1,TRBV6-1,TRBJ2-5,few,TGTGCCAGCAGTGGCCGGGACAGGGTTCTAGAGACCCAGTACTTC,CASSGRDRVLETQYF
TRBD1,TRBV7-9,TRBJ2-6,NA,TGTGCCAGCAGCGTCACAGGGGGCATTGGGGCCAACGTCCTGACTTTC,CASSVTGGIGANVLTF
NA,TRBV5-1,TRBJ2-3,NA,TGCGCCAGCAGCACTGCGACAGGTACAGATACGCAGTATTTT,CASSTATGTDTQYF
TRBD2,TRBV4-1,TRBJ2-1,NA,TGCGCCAGCAGCCAAGATCGAGGGACTATTTATGAGCAGTTCTTC,CASSQDRGTIYEQFF
TRBD2,TRBV6-4,TRBJ2-2,NA,TGTGCCAGCAGAGGACTAGCTGGCGGGGAGCTGTTTTTT,CASRGLAGGELFF
NA,TRBV29-1,TRBJ1-1,once,TGCAGCGTCCCGGGGGTAGTTGATAGGTTGGCTTTCTTT,CSVPGVVDRLAFF
NA,TRBV9,TRBJ1-4,NA,TGTGCCAGCAGCGTAGCTATCCAGGCTGAAAAACTGTTTTTT,CASSVAIQAEKLFF
NA,TRBV18,TRBJ2-7,once,TGTGCCAGCTCACCAGGGTCAGGGGAAGACGAGCAGTACTTC,CASSPGSGEDEQYF
TRBD2,TRBV6-1,TRBJ2-5,NA,TGTGCCAGCAGTTCTACATTGACTAGCGGAGAGACCCAGTACTTC,CASSSTLTSGETQYF
TRBD1,TRBV18,TRBJ1-1,NA,TGTGCCAGCTCACCAACGACAGGGGACACTGAAGCTTTCTTT,CASSPTTGDTEAFF
TRBD1,TRBV28,TRBJ2-3,few,TGTGCCAGCAGTGTCGGGACAGGGGTCGCAGATACGCAGTATTTT,CASSVGTGVADTQYF
NA,TRBV7-2,TRBJ1-1,NA,TGTGCCAGCAGCTTAGTTTGGGGGGGAACTGAAGCTTTCTTT,CASSLVWGGTEAFF
NA,TRBV25-1,TRBJ1-4,few,TGTGCCAGCAGCGACCTGGGCGCGTATGAAAAACTGTTTTTT,CASSDLGAYEKLFF
NA,TRBV10-2,TRBJ2-1,NA,TGCGCCAGCAGTGAAGTGGGTGGGCGGCAGTTCTTC,CASSEVGGRQFF
NA,TRBV12-5,TRBJ2-6,NA,TGTGCTAGTGGTCTCCCCATGAGTGGGGCCAACGTCCTGACTTTC,CASGLPMSGANVLTF
TRBD1,TRBV5-1,TRBJ2-2,NA,TGCGCCAGCAGCCCCCCGGGACAGGGGAACACCGGGGAGCTGTTTTTT,CASSPPGQGNTGELFF
NA,TRBV21-1,TRBJ2-7,NA,TGTGCCAGCAGCAAAGTACCGGGACTAGCGGGACGGCATCCTCACGAGCAGTACTTC,CASSKVPGLAGRHPHEQYF
NA,TRBV7-8,TRBJ1-5,NA,TGTGCCAGCAGCTTATTTGGAGGGGGCAATCAGCCCCAGCATTTT,CASSLFGGGNQPQHF
TRBD1,TRBV2,TRBJ1-2,NA,TGTGCCAGCCCAGGACAGGTCGCTAACTATGGCTACACCTTC,CASPGQVANYGYTF
NA,TRBV30,TRBJ2-2,NA,TGTGCCTGGAGAAGGGGTCGGGCCGGGGAGCTGTTTTTT,CAWRRGRAGELFF
NA,TRBV6-1,TRBJ1-6,NA,TGTGCCAGCAGTGGAGGACGGACAGACGAAGACTCCTATAATTCACCCCTCCACTTT,CASSGGRTDEDSYNSPLHF
NA,TRBV27,TRBJ1-2,NA,TGTGCCAGCAGTTTAGAGCCCAGGGGTCTCTATGGCTACACCTTC,CASSLEPRGLYGYTF
TRBD1,TRBV14,TRBJ1-1,once,TGTGCCAGCAGCCAACTGAGACAGGGGGTAATCCTGAACACTGAAGCTTTCTTT,CASSQLRQGVILNTEAFF
TRBD2,TRBV9,TRBJ2-1,NA,TGTGCCAGCAGCGTCGTCCCTTCAGCGGGGGGCGTAAATGAGCAGTTCTTC,CASSVVPSAGGVNEQFF
TRBD2,TRBV18,TRBJ2-1,NA,TGTGCCAGCTCACCGGGGACTAGCGGTGTTGGTGAGCAGTTCTTC,CASSPGTSGVGEQFF
NA,TRBV5-4,TRBJ2-2,NA,TGTGCCAGCAGCACCCCGTCGAGGGCGACCGGGGAGCTGTTTTTT,CASSTPSRATGELFF
NA,TRBV5-1,TRBJ2-1,NA,TGCGCCAGCAGCTTGGAGGGGGGGCGCGCTCACAATGAGCAGTTCTTC,CASSLEGGRAHNEQFF
NA,TRBV21-1,TRBJ2-7,NA,TGTGCCAGCCCTATTTACAGGGGGAGAACCTACGAGCAGTACTTC,CASPIYRGRTYEQYF
TRBD1,TRBV6-1,TRBJ2-5,NA,TGTGCCAGCAGGCCAGAGACAGGGATGGAGACCCAGTACTTC,CASRPETGMETQYF
TRBD1,TRBV6-5,TRBJ2-3,NA,TGTGCCAGCAGTTACCGGACAGGTAGCACAGATACGCAGTATTTT,CASSYRTGSTDTQYF